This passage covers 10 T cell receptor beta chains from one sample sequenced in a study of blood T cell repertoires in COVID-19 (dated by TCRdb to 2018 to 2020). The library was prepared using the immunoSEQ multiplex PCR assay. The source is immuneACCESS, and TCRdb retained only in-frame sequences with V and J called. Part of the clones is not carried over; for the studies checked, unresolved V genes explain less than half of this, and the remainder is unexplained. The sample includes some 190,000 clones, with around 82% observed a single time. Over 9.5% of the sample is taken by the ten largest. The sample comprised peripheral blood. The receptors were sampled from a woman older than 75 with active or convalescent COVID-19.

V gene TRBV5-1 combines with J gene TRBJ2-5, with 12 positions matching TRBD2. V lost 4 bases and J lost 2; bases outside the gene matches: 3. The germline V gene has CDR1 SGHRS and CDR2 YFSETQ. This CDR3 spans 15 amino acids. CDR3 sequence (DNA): TGCGCCAGCAGCGGGGGACTAGCGGGTCAAGAGACCCAGTACTTC. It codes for CASSGGLAGQETQYF.

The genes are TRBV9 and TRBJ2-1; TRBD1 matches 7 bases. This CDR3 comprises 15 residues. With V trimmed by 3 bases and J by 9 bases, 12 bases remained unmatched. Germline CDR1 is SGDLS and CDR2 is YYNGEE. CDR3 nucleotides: TGTGCCAGCAGCGCAAGGACAGGTCCCTATTTTGAGCAGTTCTTC. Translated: CASSARTGPYFEQFF.

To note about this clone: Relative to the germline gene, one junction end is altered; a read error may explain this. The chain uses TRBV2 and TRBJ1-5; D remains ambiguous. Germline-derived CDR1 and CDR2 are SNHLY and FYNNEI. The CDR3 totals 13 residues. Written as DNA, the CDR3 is TGTGCCAGCAGCGAAGAAACTTATCAGCCCCAGCATTTT. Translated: CASSEETYQPQHF.

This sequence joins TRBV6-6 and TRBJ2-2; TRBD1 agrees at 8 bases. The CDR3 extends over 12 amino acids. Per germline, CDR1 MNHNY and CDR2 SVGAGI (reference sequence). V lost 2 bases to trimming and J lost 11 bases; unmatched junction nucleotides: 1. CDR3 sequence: CASSYAGGELFF. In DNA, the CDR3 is TGTGCCAGCAGTTACGCAGGGGGCGAGCTGTTTTTT.

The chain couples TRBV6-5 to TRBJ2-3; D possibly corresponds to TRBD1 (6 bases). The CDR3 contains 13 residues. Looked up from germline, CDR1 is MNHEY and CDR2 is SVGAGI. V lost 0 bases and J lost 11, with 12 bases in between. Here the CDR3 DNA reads TGTGCCAGCAGTTACTCCAGGGGCGGTGAGCAGTATTTT. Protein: CASSYSRGGEQYF.

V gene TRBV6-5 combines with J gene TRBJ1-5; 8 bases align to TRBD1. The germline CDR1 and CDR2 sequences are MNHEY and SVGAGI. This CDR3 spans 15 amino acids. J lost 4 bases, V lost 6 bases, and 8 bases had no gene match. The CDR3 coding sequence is TGTGCCAGCAGGATGGACAGGGCCTTTAATCAGCCCCAGCATTTT. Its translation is CASRMDRAFNQPQHF.

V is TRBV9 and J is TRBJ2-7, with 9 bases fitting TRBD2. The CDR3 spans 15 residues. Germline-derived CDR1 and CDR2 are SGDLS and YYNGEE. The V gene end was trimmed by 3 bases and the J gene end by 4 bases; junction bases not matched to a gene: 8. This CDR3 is CASSGGGGPSYEQYF. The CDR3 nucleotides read TGTGCCAGCAGCGGCGGGGGGGGACCCTCGTACGAGCAGTACTTC.

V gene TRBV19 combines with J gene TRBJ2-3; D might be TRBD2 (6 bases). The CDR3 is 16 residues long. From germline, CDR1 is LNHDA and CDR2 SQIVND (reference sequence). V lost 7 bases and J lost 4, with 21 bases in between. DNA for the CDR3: TGTGCCAGTAAACTCGGTGGAGGGGCACTTGCAGATACGCAGTATTTT. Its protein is CASKLGGGALADTQYF.

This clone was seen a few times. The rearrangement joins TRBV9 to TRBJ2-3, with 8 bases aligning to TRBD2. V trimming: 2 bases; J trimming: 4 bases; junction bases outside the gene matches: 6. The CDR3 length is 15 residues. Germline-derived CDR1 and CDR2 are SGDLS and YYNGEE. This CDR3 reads CASSVALAGSDTQYF. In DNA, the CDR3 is TGTGCCAGCAGCGTGGCGCTAGCGGGCTCAGATACGCAGTATTTT. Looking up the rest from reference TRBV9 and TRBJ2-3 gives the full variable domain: DSGVTQTPKHLITATGQRVTLRCSPRSGDLSVYWYQQSLDQGLQFLIQYYNGEERAKGNILERFSAQQFPDLHSELNLSSLELGDSALYFCASSVALAGSDTQYFGPGTRLTVL.

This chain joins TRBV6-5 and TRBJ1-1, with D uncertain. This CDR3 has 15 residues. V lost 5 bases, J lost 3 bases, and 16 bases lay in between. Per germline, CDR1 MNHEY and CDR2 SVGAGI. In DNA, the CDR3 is TGTGCCAGCAGTCGTAACGGGGATCGGGACACTGAAGCTTTCTTT. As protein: CASSRNGDRDTEAFF.